This record concerns one TCR beta chain sequence. Its cognate antigen is unknown. The sample belongs to a study of PD-1 blockade in mismatch repair-deficient tumors. About the research overall: Patients had around 12 mismatch repair-deficient cancer types, all previously treated and progressing. The study, taken as a whole, reports: Rapid post-treatment expansion, then contraction, generally preceding radiologic response, marked tumor-resident clones.

This table comes from immunoSEQ multiplex PCR, and its TCRdb copy is limited to in-frame clones, with some not included. The table records about 100,000 clones, about four fifths of them present only once. Every patient had mismatch repair deficiency by PCR or immunohistochemistry. Trimming left V 0 bases short and J 5 bases short, with 9 bases between. Germline V CDR1 and CDR2: SGDLS, YYNGEE. There are 14 residues in the CDR3. The chain has TRBV9 and TRBJ2-1; D gene uncertain. The source material was peripheral blood, sampled 30 to 36 weeks after starting pembrolizumab. The receptor comes from an adult with mismatch repair-deficient cancer. CDR3 bases: TGTGCCAGCAGCGTAGGTAGACCTGACAATGAGCAGTTCTTC. This gives the protein CASSVGRPDNEQFF.